A single sample gave rise to the 24 T cell receptor beta chains below, sequenced in a study of fetal regulatory T cell absence and autoimmunity. Generated by immunoSEQ multiplex PCR, the TCRdb table keeps only in-frame clones and is missing some. This table has some 50,000 clones, about 79% appearing once. The sequencing input was cord blood. These receptors all come from a newborn boy with IPEX syndrome.

CDR3 in amino acids: CASSSLDSTNTGELFF. CDR3 nucleotide sequence: TGTGCCAGCAGCTCCCTCGACAGCACCAACACCGGGGAGCTGTTTTTT. V is TRBV5-4 and J is TRBJ2-2; D might be TRBD1 (5 bases). Deletions cut 3 bases from V and 2 bases from J, with 14 bases between. Germline lookup yields CDR1 SGHNT and CDR2 YYREEE (reference sequence). This CDR3 region has 16 residues.

V is TRBV4-2 and J is TRBJ2-1, with D perhaps matching TRBD2 (5 bases). There are 16 residues in the CDR3. Per germline, CDR1 LGHNA and CDR2 YNFKEQ. The V and J ends lost 5 bases and 2 bases respectively, with 16 bases between them. The CDR3 bases are TGTGCCAGCAGCGGGAAAGGACGAGGGACCTACAATGAGCAGTTCTTC. It specifies CASSGKGRGTYNEQFF.

The rearrangement links TRBV7-9 to TRBJ2-1; 10 positions agree with TRBD1. V trimming: 5 bases; J trimming: 6 bases; junction bases outside the gene matches: 7. This CDR3 has 15 residues. CDR1 and CDR2 from the germline V gene are SEHNR and FQNEAQ (reference sequence). The DNA of the CDR3 is TGTGCCAGCAGCGGAGACCGGGACAGGGGCAATGAGCAGTTCTTC. The encoded protein is CASSGDRDRGNEQFF. Complete variable domain (other parts from reference TRBV7-9 and TRBJ2-1): DTGVSQNPRHKITKRGQNVTFRCDPISEHNRLYWYRQTLGQGPEFLTYFQNEAQLEKSRLLSDRFSAERPKGSFSTLEIQRTEQGDSAMYLCASSGDRDRGNEQFFGPGTRLTVL.

The sample holds one count of this clone. The chain links TRBV7-9 to TRBJ2-7, with D possibly matching TRBD2 (7 bases). The CDR3 totals 14 residues. Germline CDR1 reads SEHNR; CDR2 reads FQNEAQ (reference sequence). Trimming removed 0 bases from V and 5 bases from J, with 11 bases in between. The CDR3 DNA sequence: TGTGCCAGCAGCTTAGCGGGCGGGGGCGACGAGCAGTACTTC. It yields the protein CASSLAGGGDEQYF.

The gene calls are TRBV10-3 and TRBJ2-2; 11 bases match TRBD1. The CDR3 extends over 16 amino acids. Germline V CDR1 and CDR2: ENHRY, SYGVKD. V dropped 6 bases and J dropped 5; count of bases not matched to a gene: 8. Written as DNA, the CDR3 is TGTGCCATCAGCTTAGGGACAGGGGGTTCTACCGGGGAGCTGTTTTTT. Translating gives CAISLGTGGSTGELFF.

Concerning this clone itself: The junction departs from the called germline gene at one end, perhaps through a read error. The sample has other DNA sequences that encode this CDR3 too. The chain recombines TRBV14 with TRBJ1-1; 8 nucleotides line up with TRBD1. Per germline, CDR1 SGHDN and CDR2 FVKESK. This CDR3 has 18 residues. CDR3 protein: CASSQELYRGSKNTEAFF. As DNA, the CDR3 is TGTGCCAGCAGTCAAGAATTGTACAGGGGGTCTAAGAACACTGAAGCTTTCTTT.

The chain links TRBV9 to TRBJ2-1, with D tentatively TRBD2 (5 bases). This CDR3 comprises 11 residues. Trimming removed 7 bases at V and 7 bases at J, with 9 bases between. The V gene's germline CDR1 is SGDLS and CDR2 YYNGEE. CDR3 sequence reads: CASGPGNEQFF. The CDR3, as DNA: TGTGCCAGCGGCCCGGGGAATGAGCAGTTCTTC.

This chain joins TRBV7-2 and TRBJ2-7; tentatively, D is TRBD2 (5 bases). Germline V gene lookup returns CDR1 SGHTA and CDR2 FQGNSA. V was trimmed by 5 bases and J by 2 bases, leaving 22 bases between them. The CDR3 length is 17 residues. The CDR3: CASSPYGLSGPTYEQYF. The CDR3 DNA is TGTGCCAGCAGCCCCTATGGGTTAAGCGGTCCGACCTACGAGCAGTACTTC.

The count of this clone is one. This sequence joins TRBV15 and TRBJ2-1, with unresolved D. The CDR3 spans 14 residues. Trimming shortened V by 3 bases and J by 3 bases, and 9 bases separated the two germline ends. In germline, CDR1 is LNHNV, CDR2 YYDKDF (reference sequence). CDR3 sequence (DNA): TGTGCCACCAGCAGCTTCGTGGGCTACAATGAGCAGTTCTTC. This gives the protein CATSSFVGYNEQFF.

This clone has only one observation. The CDR3 region is CASGGAGNQETQYF. The CDR3, as DNA: TGTGCCAGCGGAGGGGCAGGGAACCAAGAGACCCAGTACTTC. The chain carries TRBV7-9 and TRBJ2-5, with D maybe TRBD2 (6 bases). V gave up 8 bases and J gave up 0 bases, with 13 bases separating them. CDR1 is SEHNR and CDR2 is FQNEAQ in the germline V gene (reference sequence). CDR3 length: 14 residues.

This chain joins TRBV19 and TRBJ2-7; 7 nucleotides match TRBD1. V gave up 3 bases and J gave up 6 bases; unmatched junction bases: 8. The CDR3 extends over 14 amino acids. Germline CDR1 reads LNHDA; CDR2 reads SQIVND (reference sequence). CDR3 DNA: TGTGCCAGTAGTATCAGGGGGAGAGACGGCGAGCAGTACTTC. Its translation is CASSIRGRDGEQYF.

The chain employs TRBV11-2 and TRBJ2-2; TRBD2 aligns across 8 bases. This CDR3 has 16 residues. Germline V CDR1 and CDR2: SGHAT, FQNNGV. Trimming cost V 2 bases and J 3 bases; bases outside gene matches: 5. Here the CDR3 DNA reads TGTGCCAGCAGCTTATCCACTAGCGGCCACACCGGGGAGCTGTTTTTT. This sequence encodes CASSLSTSGHTGELFF.

This clone was picked up a small number of times. The rearrangement joins TRBV7-9 to TRBJ2-1; D is unclear. Germline CDR1 and CDR2: SEHNR and FQNEAQ (reference sequence). The CDR3 consists of 13 residues. V was pared by 5 bases and J by 6 bases, with 11 bases between. For the CDR3, the DNA is TGTGCCAGCAGCCTCCACGGGCTCAATGAGCAGTTCTTC. Translating it yields CASSLHGLNEQFF.

The V and J genes are TRBV7-9 and TRBJ1-1; D unresolved. The germline V gene has CDR1 SEHNR and CDR2 FQNEAQ (reference sequence). V lost 2 bases to trimming and J lost 6 bases, with 10 bases between them. The CDR3 sequence is 13 residues long. The CDR3 reads CASSLIGKAEAFF. Written as DNA, the CDR3 is TGTGCCAGCAGCTTAATTGGTAAGGCTGAAGCTTTCTTT.

This clone showed up just a few times. The CDR3 sequence is CASSPPTDPYEQYF. Written as DNA, the CDR3 is TGTGCCAGCAGTCCACCCACCGACCCCTACGAGCAGTACTTC. The rearrangement joins TRBV27 to TRBJ2-7; no reliable D call. This CDR3 region has 14 residues. The V end was cut by 5 bases, the J end by 2 bases, with 13 bases between. Germline V lookup: CDR1 MNHEY, CDR2 SMNVEV (reference sequence).

The V gene is TRBV5-4, the J gene TRBJ2-7, with 8 bases lining up with TRBD2. V trimming: 3 bases; J trimming: 3 bases; junction bases outside the gene matches: 5. The V gene's germline CDR1 is SGHNT and CDR2 YYREEE (reference sequence). This CDR3 contains 14 residues. CDR3 loop: CASSSGGPRYEQYF. Here the CDR3 DNA reads TGTGCCAGCAGCTCGGGGGGGCCACGCTACGAGCAGTACTTC.

V is TRBV5-1 and J is TRBJ1-1; D is unclear. The germline V gene has CDR1 SGHRS and CDR2 YFSETQ. V was pared by 1 base and J by 0 bases, with 7 bases between. This CDR3 spans 14 amino acids. DNA of the CDR3: TGCGCCAGCAGCTTGCGGGTAATGAACACTGAAGCTTTCTTT. This gives the protein CASSLRVMNTEAFF.

This clone was counted between two and nine times. The rearrangement joins TRBV5-1 to TRBJ1-6, with 7 bases matching TRBD1. The CDR3 spans 15 residues. The ends lost 0 bases at V and 5 bases at J; junction bases unmatched: 2. Germline CDR1 and CDR2: SGHRS and YFSETQ. The CDR3 DNA follows: TGCGCCAGCAGCTTGGGACAGGGCAATAATTCACCCCTCCACTTT. It translates to CASSLGQGNNSPLHF.

The chain has TRBV10-3 and TRBJ1-5, with D unclear. CDR3 length: 12 residues. CDR1 and CDR2 from the germline V gene are ENHRY and SYGVKD. V lost 2 bases, J lost 6 bases, and 5 bases lay in between. CDR3 nucleotides: TGTGCCATCAGTGAGGGTTTTCAGCCCCAGCATTTT. It translates to CAISEGFQPQHF.

The chain combines TRBV6-6 with TRBJ2-1, with D unclear. This CDR3 is 15 amino acids long. The germline gives CDR1 MNHNY, CDR2 SVGAGI (reference sequence). V lost 4 bases, J lost 2 bases, and 12 bases lay in between. CDR3 DNA: TGTGCCAGCAGTTCTCACTACGCCCCCTACAATGAGCAGTTCTTC. Amino acid sequence: CASSSHYAPYNEQFF.

This clone occurred a few times. The chain is built from TRBV12-5 and TRBJ1-2; D is unclear. The germline gives CDR1 LGHNT, CDR2 FRNRAP. V dropped 1 base and J dropped 0 bases, with 3 bases sitting between them. The CDR3 covers 13 residues. The CDR3 reads CASGLEANYGYTF. As DNA, the CDR3 is TGTGCTAGTGGTTTGGAAGCTAACTATGGCTACACCTTC.

This clone was observed a single time. The rearrangement joins TRBV7-9 to TRBJ2-7, with 8 nucleotides matching TRBD2. V shed 5 bases and J 2 bases; nucleotides not matched to a gene: 2. The CDR3 is 13 amino acids. Germline loops: CDR1 SEHNR, CDR2 FQNEAQ (reference sequence). CDR3 amino acids: CASSPGGTYEQYF. The DNA of the CDR3 is TGTGCCAGCAGCCCGGGGGGGACCTACGAGCAGTACTTC.

V is TRBV1 and J is TRBJ2-1; the DNA was not compared with TRBD1, the D call given in the table. TRBV1 is annotated as a pseudogene. This CDR3 comprises 14 residues. As DNA, the CDR3 is TGCACCAGCAGCCCAGGTGAACCCTACAATGAGCAGTTCTTC. It specifies CTSSPGEPYNEQFF.

The rearrangement links TRBV4-2 to TRBJ2-5; D remains unclear. The CDR3 sequence is 12 residues long. Germline CDR1 is LGHNA and CDR2 is YNFKEQ. V shed 4 bases and J shed 4 bases, with 7 bases lying between them. The CDR3 DNA is TGTGCCAGCAGCCCCTGTTTAGAGACCCAGTACTTC. It translates to CASSPCLETQYF.